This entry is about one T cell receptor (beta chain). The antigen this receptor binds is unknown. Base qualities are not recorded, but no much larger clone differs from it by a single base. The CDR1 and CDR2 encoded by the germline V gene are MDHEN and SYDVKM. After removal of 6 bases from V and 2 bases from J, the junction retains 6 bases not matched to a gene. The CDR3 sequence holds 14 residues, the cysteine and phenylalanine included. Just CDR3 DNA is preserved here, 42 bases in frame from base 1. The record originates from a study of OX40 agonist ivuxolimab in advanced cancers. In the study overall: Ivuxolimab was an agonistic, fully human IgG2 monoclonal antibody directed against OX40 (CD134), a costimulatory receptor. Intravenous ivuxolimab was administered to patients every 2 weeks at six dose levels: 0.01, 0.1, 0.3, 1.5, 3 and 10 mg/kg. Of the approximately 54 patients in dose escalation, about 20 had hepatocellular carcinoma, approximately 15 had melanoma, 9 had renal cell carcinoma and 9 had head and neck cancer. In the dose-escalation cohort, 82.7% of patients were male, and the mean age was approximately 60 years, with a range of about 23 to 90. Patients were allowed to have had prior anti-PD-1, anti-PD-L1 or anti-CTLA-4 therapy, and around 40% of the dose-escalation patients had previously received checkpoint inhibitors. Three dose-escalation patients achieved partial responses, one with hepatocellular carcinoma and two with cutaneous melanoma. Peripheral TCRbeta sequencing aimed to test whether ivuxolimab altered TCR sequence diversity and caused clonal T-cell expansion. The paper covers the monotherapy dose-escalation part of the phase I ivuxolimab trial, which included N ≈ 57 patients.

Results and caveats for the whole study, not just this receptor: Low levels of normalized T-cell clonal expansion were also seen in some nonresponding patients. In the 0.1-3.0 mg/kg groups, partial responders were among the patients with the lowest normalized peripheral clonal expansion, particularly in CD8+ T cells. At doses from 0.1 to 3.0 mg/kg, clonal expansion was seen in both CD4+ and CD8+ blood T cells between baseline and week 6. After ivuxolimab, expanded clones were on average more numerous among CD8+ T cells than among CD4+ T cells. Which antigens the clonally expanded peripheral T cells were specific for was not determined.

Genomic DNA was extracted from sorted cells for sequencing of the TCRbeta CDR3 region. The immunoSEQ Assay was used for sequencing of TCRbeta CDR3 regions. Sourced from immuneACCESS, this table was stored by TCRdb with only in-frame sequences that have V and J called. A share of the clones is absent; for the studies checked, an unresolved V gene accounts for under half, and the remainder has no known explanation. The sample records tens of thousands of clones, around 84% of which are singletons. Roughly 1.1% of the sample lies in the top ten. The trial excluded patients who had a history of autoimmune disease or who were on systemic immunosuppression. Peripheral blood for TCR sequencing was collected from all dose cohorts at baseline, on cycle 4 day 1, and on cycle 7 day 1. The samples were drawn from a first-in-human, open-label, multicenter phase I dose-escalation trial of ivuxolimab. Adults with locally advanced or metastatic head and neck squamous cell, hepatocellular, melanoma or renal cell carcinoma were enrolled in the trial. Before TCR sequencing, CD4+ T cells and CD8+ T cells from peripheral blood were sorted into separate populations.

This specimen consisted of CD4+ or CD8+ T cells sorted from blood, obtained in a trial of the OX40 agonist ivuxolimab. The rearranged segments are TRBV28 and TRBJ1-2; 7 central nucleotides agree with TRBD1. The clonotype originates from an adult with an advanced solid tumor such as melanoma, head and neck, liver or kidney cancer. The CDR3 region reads CASRLGTENYGYTF. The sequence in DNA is TGTGCCAGCAGGCTCGGGACAGAAAACTATGGCTACACCTTC.